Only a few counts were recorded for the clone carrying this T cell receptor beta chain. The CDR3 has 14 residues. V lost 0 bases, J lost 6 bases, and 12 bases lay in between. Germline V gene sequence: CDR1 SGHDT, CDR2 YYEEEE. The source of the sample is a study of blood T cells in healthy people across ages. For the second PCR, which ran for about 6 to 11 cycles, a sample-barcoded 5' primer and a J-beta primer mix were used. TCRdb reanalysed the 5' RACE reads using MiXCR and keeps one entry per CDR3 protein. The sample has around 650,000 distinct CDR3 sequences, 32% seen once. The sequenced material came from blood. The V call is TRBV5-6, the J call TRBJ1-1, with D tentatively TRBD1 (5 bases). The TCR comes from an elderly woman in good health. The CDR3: CASSLAPDTPEAFF. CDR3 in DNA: TGTGCCAGCAGCTTGGCCCCGGACACGCCTGAAGCTTTCTTT.